The sequence of this T cell receptor (beta chain) was determined in a study of shared clonotypes between healthy human individuals. In this sample, this clone turned up a few times. What it recognizes is unknown. As originally analysed: ImmunoSEQ yielded junction-only sequences lacking quality scores, so filtering differed. The table came from immunoSEQ multiplex PCR; TCRdb's copy has only in-frame clones and leaves some out. That table is the source of V, J and clone size, and D and trimming were worked out from the DNA. Found here are about 770,000 clones, 72% of them singletons; the top ten hold approximately 1.7%. Overall study results and limits: Represented diversity (both genetic and exposure-history) was limited by the small number of donors. Generally, naive subsets (rather than memory subsets) showed larger estimated richness.

The CDR3 extends over 14 amino acids. Germline V gene lookup returns CDR1 KGHSH and CDR2 LQKENI. Trimming removed 4 bases from V and 3 bases from J, with 10 bases in between. The TCR originated in a woman under 40 in good health. Sequencing input: memory CD4+ T cells sorted from blood. Stated subset: CD45RA-negative fraction. The genes are TRBV18 and TRBJ1-3, with a weak D call TRBD1 (6 bases). The CDR3 DNA reads TGTGCCAGCTCACAGGGACAAATTGGAAACACCATATATTTT. Its protein product is CASSQGQIGNTIYF.